These T cell receptor beta chains were read from a single sample in a study of blood T cell repertoires in COVID-19. Method: immunoSEQ multiplex PCR; TCRdb's copy keeps in-frame clones and lacks some. The sample holds around 300,000 clones, 75% to 90% seen once. The sample consisted of peripheral blood. All receptors derive from a woman in her 70s with acute or convalescent COVID-19. Each CDR3 is given with its conserved first and last residue. D genes are given only for firm matches. The size entry is marked missing in some rows and otherwise reads once, few, many or a size class.

>-|-|TRBJ2-7|TRBV5-1
TGCGCCAGCAAGAAATTAGCGAACTACGAGCAGTACTTC
CASKKLANYEQYF
>TRBD1|-|TRBJ1-5|TRBV7-8
TGTGCCAGCAGCTTCCTAGGGGGCGCGAGCAATCAGCCCCAGCATTTT
CASSFLGGASNQPQHF
>TRBD1|-|TRBJ2-7|TRBV12-3/TRBV12-4
TGTGCCAGCAGTTTAGTATCAGGGGGCGAGCAGTACTTC
CASSLVSGGEQYF
>-|once|TRBJ2-7|TRBV19
TGTGCCAGTAAGCCGTTAGGGGGGGACGAGCAGTACTTC
CASKPLGGDEQYF
>TRBD2|-|TRBJ2-7|TRBV6-5
TGTGCCAGCAGTTACTCGTGGCGGGGGTACGAGCAGTACTTC
CASSYSWRGYEQYF
>TRBD1|-|TRBJ2-4|TRBV18
TGTGCCAGCTCACCGGGACAGCCCAAAAACATTCAGTACTTC
CASSPGQPKNIQYF
>-|-|TRBJ1-2|TRBV7-3
TGTGCCAGCAGCTTAAAAGCGGGGAAAGGCTATGGCTACACCTTC
CASSLKAGKGYGYTF
>-|-|TRBJ1-4|TRBV18
TGTGCCAGCTCACCGGGACTGCGTAATGAAAAACTGTTTTTT
CASSPGLRNEKLFF
>-|-|TRBJ2-1|TRBV7-2
TGTGCCAGCAGCCGGTCCGGACTCGTTAATGAGCAGTTCTTC
CASSRSGLVNEQFF
>TRBD2|-|TRBJ2-3|TRBV19
TGTGCCAGTAGTATCGGCGGGGGTTCAGATACGCAGTATTTT
CASSIGGGSDTQYF
>-|few|TRBJ1-1|TRBV3-1/TRBV3-2
TGTGCCAGCAGCCGCGACAGAGAAGCTTTCTTT
CASSRDREAFF
>TRBD1|-|TRBJ1-4|TRBV19
TGTGCCAGCGCTTCGGACAGGGGGCAGTTAACTAATGAAAAACTGTTTTTT
CASASDRGQLTNEKLFF
>TRBD2|few|TRBJ2-3|TRBV9
TGTGCCAGCAGCCCCCGCCTAGCGGGGTCCACAGATACGCAGTATTTT
CASSPRLAGSTDTQYF
>TRBD1|-|TRBJ1-3|TRBV5-6
TGTGCCAGCAGCCCAAGCGACAGGGTTCGGTCTGGAAACACCATATATTTT
CASSPSDRVRSGNTIYF
>TRBD2|-|TRBJ2-1|TRBV5-8
TGTGCCAGCAGCTTCTCCGCGGGGGGCCGAGATGAGCAGTTCTTC
CASSFSAGGRDEQFF
>TRBD1|-|TRBJ2-7|TRBV30
TGTGCCTGGAGCGGACAGGGTCCCGAGCAGTACTTC
CAWSGQGPEQYF
>-|-|TRBJ1-3|TRBV2
TGTGCCAGCAGTGAGCAGGGTAACACCATATATTTT
CASSEQGNTIYF
>-|-|TRBJ1-1|TRBV28
TGTGCCAGCAGTGGAGACAGGCCCGAAGCTTTCTTT
CASSGDRPEAFF
>-|-|TRBJ1-1|TRBV6-5
TGTGCCAGCAGTTATCCGGTGGGGGGCACTGAAGCTTTCTTT
CASSYPVGGTEAFF
>TRBD1|-|TRBJ2-1|TRBV6-5
TGTGCCAGCAGAATTAAGGGGGCCGGCTACAATGAGCAGTTCTTC
CASRIKGAGYNEQFF
>TRBD1|-|TRBJ1-2|TRBV19
TGTGCCAGTAGTATAAGGACAGGGAATGGCTACACCTTC
CASSIRTGNGYTF
>-|-|TRBJ2-6|TRBV5-8
TGTGCCAGCAGCGCGGAAAGCTCTGGGGCCAACGTCCTGACTTTC
CASSAESSGANVLTF
>TRBD1|-|TRBJ2-5|TRBV3-1/TRBV3-2
TGTGCCAGCAGCCAAGATCCGAGGGGGCAGGAGACCCAGTACTTC
CASSQDPRGQETQYF
>-|-|TRBJ2-2|TRBV19
TGTGCCAGTAGTAATCCAGGGTTCGGGAACACCGGGGAGCTGTTTTTT
CASSNPGFGNTGELFF
>-|-|TRBJ1-5|TRBV18
TGTGCCAGCTCACCAGGGGGGGCTAATCAGCCCCAGCATTTT
CASSPGGANQPQHF
>TRBD1|-|TRBJ2-7|TRBV5-6
TGTGCCAGCAGATCTACCGGGACAGCCTACGAGCAGTACTTC
CASRSTGTAYEQYF
>TRBD2|-|TRBJ2-1|TRBV11-2
TGTGCCAGCAGACTAGCGGGGGGGCTGGGTGAGCAGTTCTTC
CASRLAGGLGEQFF
>TRBD2|-|TRBJ2-1|TRBV3-1/TRBV3-2
TGTGCCAGCAGCCAAGTGGCAACTAGCGGGGGGAAAAATGAGCAGTTCTTC
CASSQVATSGGKNEQFF
>TRBD1|once|TRBJ2-7|TRBV5-1
TGCGCCAGCAGCGAAGACAGGGGGTACGAGCAGTACTTC
CASSEDRGYEQYF
>-|once|TRBJ1-3|TRBV14
TGTGCCAGCAGCCCATTGGACTCCCAGAGCCGAAACACCATATATTTT
CASSPLDSQSRNTIYF
>-|-|TRBJ2-4|TRBV25-1
TGTGCCAGCACACAGTCGGACAAAAACATTCAGTACTTC
CASTQSDKNIQYF
>TRBD2|-|TRBJ2-5|TRBV7-8
TGTGCCAGCATCCCCGTGACTAGCGGGGAGACCCAGTACTTC
CASIPVTSGETQYF
>-|-|TRBJ1-2|TRBV19
TGTGCCAGTAGACCGCAGGGTTTGAACTATGGCTACACCTTC
CASRPQGLNYGYTF
>-|-|TRBJ1-5|TRBV6-5
TGTGCCAGCGGCCACAGGGTGGGTCAGCCCCAGCATTTT
CASGHRVGQPQHF
>TRBD1|-|TRBJ1-4|TRBV28
TGTGCCAGCAGACGGGCCAGGGGGGCAACTAATGAAAAACTGTTTTTT
CASRRARGATNEKLFF
>-|-|TRBJ2-1|TRBV4-1
TGCGCCAGCAGCCAGCTGGGGCGGGGGCGGTTCTTC
CASSQLGRGRFF
>TRBD2|-|TRBJ2-3|TRBV18
TGTGCCAGCTCACCAAGTCTAGCGGGGGGCCAAGATACGCAGTATTTT
CASSPSLAGGQDTQYF
>TRBD2|once|TRBJ2-5|TRBV12-5
TGTGCTAGTGGTTTGGTACTATTCCAGCGGGGGGCCAGACAAGAGACCCAGTACTTC
CASGLVLFQRGARQETQYF
>-|-|TRBJ2-6|TRBV3-1/TRBV3-2
TGTGCCAGCAATCGAGCTGGGGCCAACGTCCTGACTTTC
CASNRAGANVLTF
>TRBD1|-|TRBJ1-1|TRBV6-5
TGTGCCAGCAGTTACTCGCGCAGGGGGAAAGGTGAAGCTTTCTTT
CASSYSRRGKGEAFF
>TRBD1|-|TRBJ1-4|TRBV27
TGTGCCAGCAGTTGGGACAGGTCCTCCGAAAAACTGTTTTTT
CASSWDRSSEKLFF
>-|-|TRBJ2-5|TRBV5-1
TGCGCCAGCAGCTTGAGCGGGTCGAAAGGGGAGACCCAGTACTTC
CASSLSGSKGETQYF
>TRBD1|-|TRBJ2-1|TRBV6-6
TGTGCCAGCAGTCACCATACAGGGGGCGCAGGCAGCGATGAGCAGTTCTTC
CASSHHTGGAGSDEQFF
>-|-|TRBJ2-7|TRBV6-6
TGTGCCAGCAGTTACTCGGCTAGTTGGAACGAGCAGTACTTC
CASSYSASWNEQYF
>-|-|TRBJ1-1|TRBV5-6
TGTGCCAGCAGCTTGCGTCAGCAGGTGAACACTGAAGCTTTCTTT
CASSLRQQVNTEAFF
>-|-|TRBJ1-2|TRBV11-2
TGTGCCAGCAGCCCTAAGTCGGGGTATGGCTACACCTTC
CASSPKSGYGYTF
>-|few|TRBJ2-1|TRBV10-3
TGTGCCATCAACCGGGGGGCCAACAATGAGCAGTTCTTC
CAINRGANNEQFF
>TRBD1|-|TRBJ2-1|TRBV6-1
TGTGCCAGCAGTGAAGCGGACAGGGGCGATGAGCAGTTCTTC
CASSEADRGDEQFF
>-|-|TRBJ1-1|TRBV25-1
TGTGCCAGCAGTGCAAACACACCACACACTGAAGCTTTCTTT
CASSANTPHTEAFF
>-|-|TRBJ1-2|TRBV7-8
TGTGCCAGCAGCTTACAGGGGATTGTGAGAGGCTACACCTTC
CASSLQGIVRGYTF
>-|few|TRBJ1-5|TRBV16
TGTGCCAGCACCCCCCGAGAAGGGGATAGCAATCAGCCCCAGCATTTT
CASTPREGDSNQPQHF